The 17 T cell receptor beta chains below come from one sample, sequenced in a study of beta chain features in type 1 diabetes. Study results and limitations: Shortening that was moderate but significant affected the TCRB CDR3s of Type 1 diabetes patients in all four CD4+ subsets.

Expressed TCRB transcripts were sequenced because the entire RNA isolate underwent reverse transcription. Method: immunoSEQ multiplex PCR; TCRdb's copy keeps in-frame clones and lacks some. The top ten hold more than 1.5% of the sample, which has fewer than 45,000 clones, 65% to 70% seen once. Their antigen targets remain unknown. The sequencing sample was made of Tregs from blood. The receptors derive from a young man with type 1 diabetes. Some clones in this sample may be carry-over from other donors' samples.

The V call is TRBV27, the J call TRBJ2-5; D unclear. CDR1 and CDR2 (germline): MNHEY, SMNVEV (reference sequence). The ends were cut back, 3 bases at V and 0 bases at J, with 11 bases in the middle. The CDR3 runs 15 residues. Written as DNA, the CDR3 is TGTGCCAGCAGTTTCCGCTGGGCCCACCAAGAGACCCAGTACTTC. Protein sequence: CASSFRWAHQETQYF.

This rearrangement joins TRBV7-2 to TRBJ2-2, with D possibly matching TRBD1 (5 bases). Trimming shortened V by 8 bases and J by 0 bases, and 16 bases separated the two germline ends. Germline CDR1 and CDR2: SGHTA and FQGNSA. The CDR3 is 16 amino acids. In nucleotides, the CDR3 is TGTGCCAGCTCATACGGAAGGGGTTCGAACACCGGGGAGCTGTTTTTT. Its translation is CASSYGRGSNTGELFF.

The CDR3 sequence is CASSLTGRDSPLHF. CDR3 DNA sequence: TGTGCCAGCAGCTTAACAGGGCGGGATTCACCCCTCCACTTT. The chain employs TRBV7-3 and TRBJ1-6; D ambiguous. CDR3 size: 14 residues. V lost 0 bases and J lost 8, with 8 bases in between. From germline, CDR1 is SGHTA and CDR2 FQGTGA.

In this sample, this clone turned up once. J is TRBJ1-1 and V is TRBV27; unclear D gene. The CDR3 sequence is 16 residues long. Germline V gives CDR1 MNHEY, CDR2 SMNVEV (reference sequence). V was clipped by 6 bases and J by 3 bases, with 20 bases between them. CDR3 sequence: CASSRLAGRKHTEAFF. Here the CDR3 DNA reads TGTGCCAGCAGCCGACTAGCCGGCAGAAAACACACTGAAGCTTTCTTT.

The V call is TRBV7-2, the J call TRBJ2-3; possible D gene TRBD2, 6 bases. This CDR3 has 15 amino acids. CDR1 SGHTA and CDR2 FQGNSA come from the germline V gene. Trimming stripped 5 bases from V and 4 bases from J, with 16 bases between. CDR3 nucleotides: TGTGCCAGCAGCCAGGGACTTGCGTTGCCAGATACGCAGTATTTT. The encoded protein is CASSQGLALPDTQYF. Filled out from reference TRBV7-2 and TRBJ2-3, the complete variable domain reads GAGVSQSPSNKVTEKGKDVELRCDPISGHTALYWYRQSLGQGLEFLIYFQGNSAPDKSGLPSDRFSAERTGGSVSTLTIQRTQQEDSAVYLCASSQGLALPDTQYFGPGTRLTVL.

J is TRBJ2-5 and V is TRBV4-1; 11 positions agree with TRBD2. This CDR3 spans 15 amino acids. V lost 4 bases, J lost 4 bases, and 5 bases stayed unmatched. CDR1 is MGHRA, CDR2 YSYEKL, per germline. CDR3: CASSPFSGGAETQYF. The CDR3 DNA follows: TGCGCCAGCAGCCCCTTTAGCGGGGGGGCAGAGACCCAGTACTTC.

This clone has a handful of counts. The chain recombines TRBV5-4 with TRBJ2-2; 10 nucleotides agree with TRBD2. V shed 3 bases, J shed 5 bases, and the junction held 7 bases outside the gene matches. CDR3 length: 16 residues. Germline V lookup: CDR1 SGHNT, CDR2 YYREEE (reference sequence). The CDR3 DNA reads as TGTGCCAGCAGCTCACTAGCGGGGATAAGTACCGGGGAGCTGTTTTTT. Amino acids: CASSSLAGISTGELFF.

This sequence joins TRBV7-2 and TRBJ2-5, with TRBD1 as a possible D gene (7 bases). This CDR3 contains 14 residues. The ends were cut back, 2 bases at V and 8 bases at J, with 15 bases in the middle. Germline V gene lookup returns CDR1 SGHTA and CDR2 FQGNSA. The CDR3 bases are TGTGCCAGCAGCTTACGCAGACAGGGAGGTACCCAGTACTTC. It yields the protein CASSLRRQGGTQYF.

The V and J genes are TRBV4-3 and TRBJ1-3, with 8 bases aligning to TRBD1. V lost 3 bases, J lost 4 bases, and 5 bases stayed unmatched. The CDR3 spans 15 residues. From germline, CDR1 is LGHNA and CDR2 YSLEER. CDR3: CASSHGQGTGNTIYF. The DNA of the CDR3 is TGCGCCAGCAGCCACGGACAGGGCACCGGAAACACCATATATTTT.

The chain couples TRBV28 to TRBJ2-5; D is possibly TRBD1 (6 bases). CDR3 length: 15 residues. V was pared by 6 bases and J by 4 bases, with 18 bases between. The germline V gene encodes CDR1 MDHEN and CDR2 SYDVKM. In nucleotides, the CDR3 is TGTGCCAGCAGCTACGCAGGGGTGGTGGGAGAGACCCAGTACTTC. It specifies CASSYAGVVGETQYF.

The CDR3 bases are TGTGCCAGCTACCGGGGGGCGCGTCTGGGGGCGACTGAAGCTTTCTTT. It specifies CASYRGARLGATEAFF. The V and J genes are TRBV27 and TRBJ1-1; a possible D gene is TRBD1 (6 bases). The CDR3 loop spans 16 amino acids. Germline CDR1 MNHEY, CDR2 SMNVEV (reference sequence). Trimming removed 8 bases at V and 5 bases at J, with 24 bases between.

The rearrangement joins TRBV6-6 to TRBJ1-6, with TRBD1 as a possible D gene (5 bases). The CDR3 runs 15 residues. The V gene's germline CDR1 is MNHNY and CDR2 SVGAGI (reference sequence). Trimming shortened V by 6 bases and J by 8 bases, and 17 bases separated the two germline ends. The CDR3 loop reads CASSLKGGDYSPLHF. The CDR3 DNA follows: TGTGCCAGCAGCCTGAAAGGTGGGGACTATTCACCCCTCCACTTT.

The table lists this clone with a few counts. Distinct nucleotide sequences in the sample also encode this CDR3. The chain has TRBV7-9 and TRBJ2-7; D gene uncertain. The germline V gene has CDR1 SEHNR and CDR2 FQNEAQ (reference sequence). The CDR3 covers 14 residues. V lost 3 bases to trimming and J lost 0 bases, with 9 bases between them. The CDR3 nucleotides read TGTGCCAGCAGCTTGACCGGGTCCTCCTACGAGCAGTACTTC. This encodes CASSLTGSSYEQYF. The full variable domain, completed using reference TRBV7-9 and TRBJ2-7, is DTGVSQNPRHKITKRGQNVTFRCDPISEHNRLYWYRQTLGQGPEFLTYFQNEAQLEKSRLLSDRFSAERPKGSFSTLEIQRTEQGDSAMYLCASSLTGSSYEQYFGPGTRLTVT.

This chain connects TRBV7-9 to TRBJ2-3; the D is unclear. V lost 3 bases to trimming and J lost 2 bases, with 9 bases between them. CDR1 and CDR2 from the germline V gene are SEHNR and FQNEAQ (reference sequence). CDR3 size: 14 residues. The CDR3 DNA is TGTGCCAGCAGCTTTAACAAACACACAGATACGCAGTATTTT. It yields the protein CASSFNKHTDTQYF.

The table lists this clone with a count of one. The chain recombines TRBV6-1 with TRBJ1-4, with D hard to call. Trimming removed 3 bases at V and 10 bases at J, with 12 bases between. The CDR3 is 13 amino acids. From germline, CDR1 is MNHNS and CDR2 SASEGT. CDR3 protein: CASSDGGGGKLFF. The CDR3 DNA reads TGTGCCAGCAGTGATGGTGGAGGCGGAAAACTGTTTTTT.

A single count supports this clone. The CDR3 DNA reads TGTGCCAGCAGCCGACAGGGTCTCTCCCTCCGCACAGATACGCAGTATTTT. Residues: CASSRQGLSLRTDTQYF. J is TRBJ2-3 and V is TRBV7-2, with 7 bases lining up with TRBD1. With V trimmed by 5 bases and J by 1 base, 12 bases remained unmatched. CDR1 is SGHTA, CDR2 FQGNSA, per germline. The CDR3 is 17 amino acids.

CDR3 in DNA: TGTGCCAGTAGAAGATACTCGGACAGTTCCTACGAGCAGTACTTC. It encodes CASRRYSDSSYEQYF. V gene TRBV19 combines with J gene TRBJ2-5, with a possible D match to TRBD1 (6 bases). The J call is in doubt because the DNA end fits TRBJ2-7 better. The V gene's germline CDR1 is LNHDA and CDR2 SQIVND (reference sequence). The CDR3 is made up of 15 amino acids.